Here is one TCR beta chain with its context. Its cognate antigen has yet to be identified. Per-base quality was not reported, and no clone a single base away is much larger than it. This entry is derived from a study of CD4 T cells in relation to SARS-CoV-2 and coronaviruses (dated by TCRdb to the early 2020s). Background on the whole study: HLA restriction was mapped for shared crossreactive spike epitopes using patient-derived lymphoblastoid cell lines. The study assessed, at the TCR clonotype level, memory CD4+ T cell crossreactivity between SARS-CoV-2 and common cold coronavirus spike proteins. The Adaptive Biotechnologies TCR-sequencing kit was used to sequence samples from a few pre-COVID donors and the naive versus memory experiments, while other data came from Illumina-based sequencing. For other donors in the study, expansion assays were sequenced with a different, Illumina-based TCR-beta assay. General study outcomes and caveats: Small numbers of patients and of tested TCRs were a limitation of the study. Compared with monoreactive clones, crossreactive clones had significantly weaker SARS-CoV-2-driven expansion, a result consistent with antigenic imprinting. Memory CD4+ clonotypes crossrecognizing SARS-CoV-2 and at least one common cold coronavirus spike were found in approximately 60% of donors. Sequencing naive versus memory cells indicated that the assay picks up memory recall responses, not primary responses primed during culture. Because no donor provided both pre-pandemic and post-infection samples, tracing the source of pre-existing responses was limited. Because the crossreactivity analysis focused on spike protein, crossreactivity against other viral proteins was not assessed.

CD4+ T cells from unexposed donors were collected before the COVID-19 pandemic (2011-2018). To separate naive from memory CD4+ T cells, cryopreserved PBMCs first underwent CD4 enrichment and then EasySep naive CD4+ T cell enrichment. The leukapheresis product for the unexposed donors was obtained through commercial purchase. PBMCs were isolated from leukapheresis product or whole blood by Ficoll-Paque PLUS gradient centrifugation. PBMCs were either used fresh in the expansion assay or cryopreserved at -140 degrees C. The QIAamp Micro DNA Kit was used to extract genomic DNA from the CD4+ T cells. Uncultured naive and memory CD4+ T cell DNA received deep-resolution immunoSEQ TCR-beta sequencing. The paper's processing steps were these. Preprocessing removed nonproductive sequences and CDR3s not starting with C, not ending with F or W, or shorter than 7 amino acids. Cultured and uncultured naive and memory CD4+ repertoires were searched for previously identified spike- and CEF-reactive CDR3s. Pairwise Levenshtein distance, computed with the stringdist R package after three terminal residues were trimmed from each end, was used as the measure of CDR3 homology. TCRdb took this table from immuneACCESS and kept in-frame rearrangements with V and J called. Such tables lack part of the clones; where checked against another copy, unresolved V genes explain under half of the gap, and the rest is unexplained. Clone size and the V and J calls come from that table; the DNA yielded D and trimming. The sample table records nearly 70,000 clones; 85% to 95% of these occur just once. The ten most abundant clones make up roughly 0.21% of the sample.

Trimming leaves V shorter by 0 bases and J shorter by 4 bases, with the junction holding 3 bases beyond the gene matches. The germline V gene encodes CDR1 KGHSH and CDR2 LQKENI. From cysteine to phenylalanine, the CDR3 is 16 amino acids long. The kept DNA is CDR3 alone, 48 bases in frame from the first base. The rearranged chain carries TRBV18 and TRBJ1-3, and TRBD1 matches 10 of the central bases. This TCR came from a human donor in good health. The material sequenced was naive CD4+ T cells from PBMCs. Per the publication, the cell subset or site label means: naive CD4+ T cells isolated by negative enrichment. The nucleotides are TGTGCCAGCTCACCACCGGGACAGGGGAGAGGAAACACCATATATTTT. Its translation is CASSPPGQGRGNTIYF. The variable domain in full, with residues beyond the CDR3 obtained from the reference TRBV18 and TRBJ1-3 genes, is NAGVMQNPRHLVRRRGQEARLRCSPMKGHSHVYWYRQLPEEGLKFMVYLQKENIIDESGMPKERFSAEFPKEGPSILRIQQVVRGDSAAYFCASSPPGQGRGNTIYFGEGSWLTVV.